This TCR beta chain was documented in a study of response to subunit inactivated influenza vaccine. This clonotype was recorded many times. No antigen is known for it. Study-level points and caveats: The study's authors posited that every seasonal influenza vaccination enlists few new T cells.

TCRdb itself ran the RT-PCR reads through MiXCR, one entry per CDR3 protein. The profile covers fewer than 600,000 distinct CDR3 sequences, with 6% to 9% appearing a single time and over 10% taken by the ten largest. The receptor was derived from a man aged 50 to 75 who received an inactivated influenza vaccine. Specimen: PBMCs from blood, collected roughly 24 months after vaccination.

The DNA for the CDR3 is TGTGCCAGCAGCCAAGTTGCCAGTTACGAGCAGTACTTC. This codes for CASSQVASYEQYF. The chain couples TRBV14 to TRBJ2-7; the D is unclear. The CDR3 spans 13 residues. V was trimmed by 1 base and J by 4 bases, leaving 8 bases between them. Germline CDR1 reads SGHDN; CDR2 reads FVKESK.